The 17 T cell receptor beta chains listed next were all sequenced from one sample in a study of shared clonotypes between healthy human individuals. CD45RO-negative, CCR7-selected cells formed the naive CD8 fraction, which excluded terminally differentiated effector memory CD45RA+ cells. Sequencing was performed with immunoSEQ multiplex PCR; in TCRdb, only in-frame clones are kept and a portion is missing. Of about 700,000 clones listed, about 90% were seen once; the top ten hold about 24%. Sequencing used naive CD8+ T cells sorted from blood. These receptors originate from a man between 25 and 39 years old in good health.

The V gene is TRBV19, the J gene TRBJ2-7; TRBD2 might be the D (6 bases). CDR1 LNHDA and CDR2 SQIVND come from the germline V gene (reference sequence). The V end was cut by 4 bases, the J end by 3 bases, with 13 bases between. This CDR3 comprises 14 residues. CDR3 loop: CASSSGENLYEQYF. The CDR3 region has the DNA TGTGCCAGTAGTAGCGGGGAGAATCTCTACGAGCAGTACTTC.

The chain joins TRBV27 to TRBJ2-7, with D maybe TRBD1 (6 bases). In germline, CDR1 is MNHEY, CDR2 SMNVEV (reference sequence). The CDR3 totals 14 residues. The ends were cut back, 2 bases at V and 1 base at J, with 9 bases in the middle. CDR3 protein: CASSLITGSYEQYF. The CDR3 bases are TGTGCCAGCAGTTTAATTACAGGGTCCTACGAGCAGTACTTC.

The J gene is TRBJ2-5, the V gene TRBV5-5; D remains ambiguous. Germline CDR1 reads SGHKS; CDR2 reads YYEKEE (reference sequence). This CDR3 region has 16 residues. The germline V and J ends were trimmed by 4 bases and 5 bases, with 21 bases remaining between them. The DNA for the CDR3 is TGTGCCAGCAGCAAATTACCCTCGTCGATCGCGGAGACCCAGTACTTC. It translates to CASSKLPSSIAETQYF.

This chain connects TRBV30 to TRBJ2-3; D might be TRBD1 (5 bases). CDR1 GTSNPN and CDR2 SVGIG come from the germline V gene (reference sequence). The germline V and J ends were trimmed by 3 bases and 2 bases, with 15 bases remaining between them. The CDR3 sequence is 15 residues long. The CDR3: CAWSTTDSHTDTQYF. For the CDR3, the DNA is TGTGCCTGGAGCACCACCGACAGTCACACAGATACGCAGTATTTT.

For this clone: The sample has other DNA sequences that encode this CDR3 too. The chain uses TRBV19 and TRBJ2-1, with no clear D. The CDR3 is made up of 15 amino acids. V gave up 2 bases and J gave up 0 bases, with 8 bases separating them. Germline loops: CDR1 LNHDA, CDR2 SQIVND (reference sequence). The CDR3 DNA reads TGTGCCAGTAGTATATCAGGCGACTCCTACAATGAGCAGTTCTTC. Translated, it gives CASSISGDSYNEQFF. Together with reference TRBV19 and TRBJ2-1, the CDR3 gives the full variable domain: DGGITQSPKYLFRKEGQNVTLSCEQNLNHDAMYWYRQDPGQGLRLIYYSQIVNDFQKGDIAEGYSVSREKKESFPLTVTSAQKNPTAFYLCASSISGDSYNEQFFGPGTRLTVL.

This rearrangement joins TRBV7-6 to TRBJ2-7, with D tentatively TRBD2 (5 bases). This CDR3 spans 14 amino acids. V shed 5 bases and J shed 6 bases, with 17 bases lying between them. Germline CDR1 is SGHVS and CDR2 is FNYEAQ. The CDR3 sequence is CASSPALGVSEQYF. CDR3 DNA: TGTGCCAGCAGCCCCGCTTTGGGAGTTTCCGAGCAGTACTTC.

This CDR3 is CALGGVGYEQYF. The CDR3 DNA reads as TGTGCCCTCGGGGGGGTAGGGTACGAGCAGTACTTC. The V gene is TRBV11-2, the J gene TRBJ2-7, with 8 bases lining up with TRBD2. Germline CDR1 SGHAT, CDR2 FQNNGV. This CDR3 has 12 amino acids. Trimming cost V 11 bases and J 4 bases; bases outside gene matches: 7.

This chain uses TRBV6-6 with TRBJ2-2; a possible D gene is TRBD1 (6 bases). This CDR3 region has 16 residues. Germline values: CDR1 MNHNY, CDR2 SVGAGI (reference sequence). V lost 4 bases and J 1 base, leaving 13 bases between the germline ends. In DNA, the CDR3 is TGTGCCAGCAGTTTGCTACCGGGACAGAACACCGGGGAGCTGTTTTTT. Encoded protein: CASSLLPGQNTGELFF.

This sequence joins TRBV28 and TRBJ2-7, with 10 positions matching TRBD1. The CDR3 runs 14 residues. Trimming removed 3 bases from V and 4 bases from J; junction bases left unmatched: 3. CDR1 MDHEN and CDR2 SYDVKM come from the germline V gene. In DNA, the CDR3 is TGTGCCAGCAGTTTTATGGACAGGGGGTACGAGCAGTACTTC. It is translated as CASSFMDRGYEQYF.

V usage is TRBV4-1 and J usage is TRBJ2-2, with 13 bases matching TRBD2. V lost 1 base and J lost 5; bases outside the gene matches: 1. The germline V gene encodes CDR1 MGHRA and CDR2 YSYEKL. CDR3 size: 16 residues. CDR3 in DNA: TGCGCCAGCAGCCAAGGGACTAGCGGGAGAACCGGGGAGCTGTTTTTT. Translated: CASSQGTSGRTGELFF.

The CDR3 nucleotides are TGTGCCAGCACCCTCGGGGGACAGGGGGCCAGGGAGCAGTTCTTC. Translation: CASTLGGQGAREQFF. V is TRBV5-4 and J is TRBJ2-1; 12 bases match TRBD1. V lost 6 bases to trimming and J lost 10 bases; unmatched junction nucleotides: 11. The CDR3 length is 15 residues. The germline V gene has CDR1 SGHNT and CDR2 YYREEE (reference sequence). The whole variable domain, remainder taken from reference TRBV5-4 and TRBJ2-1, is ETGVTQSPTHLIKTRGQQVTLRCSSQSGHNTVSWYQQALGQGPQFIFQYYREEENGRGNFPPRFSGLQFPNYSSELNVNALELDDSALYLCASTLGGQGAREQFFGPGTRLTVL.

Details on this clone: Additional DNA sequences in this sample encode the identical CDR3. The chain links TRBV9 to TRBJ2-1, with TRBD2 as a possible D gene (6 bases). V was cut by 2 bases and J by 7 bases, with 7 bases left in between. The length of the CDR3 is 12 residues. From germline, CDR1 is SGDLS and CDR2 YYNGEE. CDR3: CASSVEGNEQFF. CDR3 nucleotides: TGTGCCAGCAGCGTGGAGGGGAATGAGCAGTTCTTC. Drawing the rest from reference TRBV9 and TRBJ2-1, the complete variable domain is DSGVTQTPKHLITATGQRVTLRCSPRSGDLSVYWYQQSLDQGLQFLIQYYNGEERAKGNILERFSAQQFPDLHSELNLSSLELGDSALYFCASSVEGNEQFFGPGTRLTVL.

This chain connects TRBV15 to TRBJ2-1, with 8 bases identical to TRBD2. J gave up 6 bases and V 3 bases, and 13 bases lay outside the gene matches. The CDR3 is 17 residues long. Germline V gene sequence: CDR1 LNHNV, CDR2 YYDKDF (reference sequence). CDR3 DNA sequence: TGTGCCACCAGCAGGGGCCTACCGGGAGGGCCGAGCAATGAGCAGTTCTTC. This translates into CATSRGLPGGPSNEQFF.

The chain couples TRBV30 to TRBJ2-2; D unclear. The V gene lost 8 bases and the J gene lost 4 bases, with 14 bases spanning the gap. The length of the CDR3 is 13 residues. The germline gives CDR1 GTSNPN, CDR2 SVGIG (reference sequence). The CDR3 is CAGPGRGTGELFF. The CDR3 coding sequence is TGTGCCGGGCCCGGACGAGGCACCGGGGAGCTGTTTTTT.

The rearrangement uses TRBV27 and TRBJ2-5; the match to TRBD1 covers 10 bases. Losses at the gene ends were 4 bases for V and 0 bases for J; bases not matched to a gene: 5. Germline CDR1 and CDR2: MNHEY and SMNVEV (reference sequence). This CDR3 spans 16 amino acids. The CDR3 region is CASSSVTGGDQETQYF. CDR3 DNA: TGTGCCAGCAGTTCGGTGACAGGGGGCGACCAAGAGACCCAGTACTTC.

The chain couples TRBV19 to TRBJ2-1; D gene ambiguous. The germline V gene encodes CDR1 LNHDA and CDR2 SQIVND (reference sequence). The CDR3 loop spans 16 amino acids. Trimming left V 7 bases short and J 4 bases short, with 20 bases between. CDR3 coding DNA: TGTGCCAGTACCCCCGGTGGTGGTCTCCTATACAATGAGCAGTTCTTC. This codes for CASTPGGGLLYNEQFF.

In DNA form, the CDR3 reads TGTGCCAGCAGTTTATTACCCCCCCTTGGCGCTGAAGCTTTCTTT. It translates to CASSLLPPLGAEAFF. This rearrangement joins TRBV27 to TRBJ1-1; the D is unclear. Between the trimmed V and J ends, which lost 1 base and 6 bases, there was a span of 15 bases. Germline CDR1 and CDR2: MNHEY and SMNVEV (reference sequence). The CDR3 extends over 15 amino acids.